This TCR beta chain was sequenced during a study of T cells expressing NK-cell markers (dated by TCRdb to 2020 to 2021). Describing the broader study: Three sorted T-cell subsets (CD3+CD56+NKG2C+, CD3+CD56+NKG2C- and CD3+CD56-NKG2C+) from 7 to 9 donors had their TCR beta-chain repertoires profiled. Of the eight sequenced donors, seven were found to be HCMV-seropositive and one was found to be HCMV-seronegative. Randomly selected healthy volunteers, three men and five women, were used as the eight sequenced donors. Illumina HiSeq 2000/2500, MiSeq or NextSeq was used to sequence libraries as 2 x 150 bp reads. Study-wide findings and limitations: Those dominant clonotypes were again the most abundant among CD3+CD56-NKG2C+ cells in a few donors, at roughly 25-60.1%. It remained unclear whether the expanded NKG2C-expressing T cell clones were specific for HCMV antigens. In over 5 donors, the dominant CD3+CD56+NKG2C+ clonotypes were among the top 10 CD8+ clonotypes and accounted for roughly 1.0-7.5% of CD8+ T cells.

The CDR3 contains 15 residues, cysteine and phenylalanine counted. No DNA has been recorded. Sequencing relied on an Illumina HiSeq 2000. The TCR beta cDNA libraries were made using 5'RACE template switching, a step that added both a universal primer site and unique molecular identifiers. Priming for cDNA synthesis came from the TCR beta constant segment, and two successive PCR amplification steps followed. Per the authors' processing: Reads were demultiplexed and grouped by UMI with MIGEC, and clonotypes were assembled and quantified with MiTCR. To exclude erroneous sequences, only TCR cDNA sequences supported by at least two reads were retained. The tcR package was used for downstream repertoire analysis, and clonotypes were matched between fractions using CDR3 nucleotide sequence together with V segment. VDJmatch was used to annotate antigen specificity against VDJdb, with one amino acid substitution in CDR3 allowed. TCRdb reprocessed the raw reads; every CDR3 protein sequence is a single record, and DNA is not supplied. What appears here as the V and J calls and clone size reflects TCRdb's work, not the paper's. This sample's listing comprises about 460,000 distinct CDR3 sequences. The ten largest account for over 1.3% of the sample.

To note about this clonotype: The specificity of this receptor is unknown.

A commercial ELISA kit detecting HCMV-specific IgG in serum was used to determine HCMV serostatus. Peripheral blood mononuclear cells were isolated from blood by Ficoll density gradient centrifugation. Sequenced input: blood T cells: a sorted CD56 or NKG2C T cell subset, CD4+ or CD8+ T cells, or bulk PBMC T cells (not recorded which). The rearranged segments are TRBV12-3 or TRBV12-4 and TRBJ2-1; as DNA is missing, the TRBD2 call by TCRdb cannot be tested. This receptor was taken from a woman between 45 and 65 years old in good health. Donor details come from another sample of the same person, matched by shared clones. The CDR3: CASKRERSSYNEQFF.